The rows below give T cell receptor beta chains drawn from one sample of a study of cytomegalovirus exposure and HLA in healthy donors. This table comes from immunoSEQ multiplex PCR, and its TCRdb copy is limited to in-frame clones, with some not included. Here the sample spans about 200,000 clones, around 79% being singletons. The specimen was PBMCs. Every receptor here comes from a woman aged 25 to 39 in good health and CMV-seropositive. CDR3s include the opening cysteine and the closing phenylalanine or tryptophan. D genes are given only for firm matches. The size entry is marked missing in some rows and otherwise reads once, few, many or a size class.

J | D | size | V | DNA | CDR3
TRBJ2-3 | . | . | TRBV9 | TGTGCCAGCAGCCTAGCAAGGCGGGGGCCCGAAGGTACGCAGTATTTT | CASSLARRGPEGTQYF
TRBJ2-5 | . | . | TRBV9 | TGTGCCAGCAGCGTAGTAGGGGGTCAAGAGACCCAGTACTTC | CASSVVGGQETQYF
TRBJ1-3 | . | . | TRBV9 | TGTGCCAGCAGCGCCACAGGCTCTGGAAACACCATATATTTT | CASSATGSGNTIYF
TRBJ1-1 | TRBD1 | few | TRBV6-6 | TGTGCCAGCAGTTATGGACAGGGGCATCCTGAAGCTTTCTTT | CASSYGQGHPEAFF
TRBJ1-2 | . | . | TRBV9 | TGTGCCAGCAGCGTAGGCATCGAGGTGGGGCTCCGGTATGGCTACACCTTC | CASSVGIEVGLRYGYTF
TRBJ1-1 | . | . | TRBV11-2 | TGTGCCAGCAGCTTAGGGCCAGAGAACACTGAAGCTTTCTTT | CASSLGPENTEAFF
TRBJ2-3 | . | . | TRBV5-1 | TGCGCCAGCAGCAAAACAGGGCGACACATCACAGATACGCAGTATTTT | CASSKTGRHITDTQYF
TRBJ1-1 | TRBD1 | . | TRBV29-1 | TGCAGCGTTGAGGGGGGCACAGGGGAGGCTGAAGCTTTCTTT | CSVEGGTGEAEAFF
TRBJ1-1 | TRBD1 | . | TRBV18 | TGTGCCAGCTCACCCGAACAGGGGAGGAGGACTGAAGCTTTCTTT | CASSPEQGRRTEAFF
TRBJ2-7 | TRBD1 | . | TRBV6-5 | TGTGCCAGCAGGGCCCGGGACAGGGGGTCCTACGAGCAGTACTTC | CASRARDRGSYEQYF
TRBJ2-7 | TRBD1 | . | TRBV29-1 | TGCAGCGTTAAATACAGGGGGCTCCTTACTAACTACGAGCAGTACTTC | CSVKYRGLLTNYEQYF
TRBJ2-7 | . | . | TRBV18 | TGTGCCAGCTCAACTTCGACAGAATCCTACGAGCAGTACTTC | CASSTSTESYEQYF
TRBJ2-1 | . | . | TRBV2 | TGTGCCAGCACCTCGGACTGGAACAATGAGCAGTTCTTC | CASTSDWNNEQFF
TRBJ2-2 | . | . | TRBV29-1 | TGCAGCGTTGAAGCGTTTGAGGGCTGGAACACCGGGGAGCTGTTTTTT | CSVEAFEGWNTGELFF
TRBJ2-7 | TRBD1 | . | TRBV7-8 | TGTGCCAGCAGCTCAGGACAGGGGCCCTCCTACGAGCAGTACTTC | CASSSGQGPSYEQYF
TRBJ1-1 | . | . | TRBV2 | TGTGCCAGCATGGAGGGGTTCGGGAACACTGAAGCTTTCTTT | CASMEGFGNTEAFF
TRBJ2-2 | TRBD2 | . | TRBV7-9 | TGTGCCAGCAGCTTGGGACTAATCACCGGGGAGCTGTTTTTT | CASSLGLITGELFF
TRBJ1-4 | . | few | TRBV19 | TGTGCCAGTAGTATCTCCCCGGCGGGGGATGAAAAACTGTTTTTT | CASSISPAGDEKLFF
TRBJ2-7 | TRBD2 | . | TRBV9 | TGTGCCAGCAGCGTAGCTACGGCGGGGGGGCAAGGCGAGCAGTACTTC | CASSVATAGGQGEQYF
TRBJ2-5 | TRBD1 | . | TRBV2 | TGTGCCAGCAGAGAGGACAGGGTGAGGGAGACCCAGTACTTC | CASREDRVRETQYF
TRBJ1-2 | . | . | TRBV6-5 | TGTGCCAGCAGAAGGTTACAGTTACAGGGTACCGGCTACACCTTC | CASRRLQLQGTGYTF
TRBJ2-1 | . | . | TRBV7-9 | TGTGCCAGCAGCTTAGTTATAGGAGGGCCGGGTGACAATGAGCAGTTCTTC | CASSLVIGGPGDNEQFF
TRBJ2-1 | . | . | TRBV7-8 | TGTGCCAGCAGCTTCTTTAGCTCCAGCTCCTACAATGAGCAGTTCTTC | CASSFFSSSSYNEQFF
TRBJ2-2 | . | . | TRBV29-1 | TGCAGCGGACGGGAGTACACCGGGGAGCTGTTTTTT | CSGREYTGELFF
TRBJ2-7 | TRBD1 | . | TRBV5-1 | TGCGCCAGCAGAGACAGGGGGTACGAGCAGTACTTC | CASRDRGYEQYF